A selection of T cell receptor beta chains follows, all from one sample in a study of blood T cell repertoires in COVID-19. Method: immunoSEQ multiplex PCR; TCRdb's copy keeps in-frame clones and lacks some. The repertoire holds hundreds of thousands of clones, with 70% to 90% as singletons. The sequencing input was PBMCs or T cells enriched from blood (not recorded which). The receptors here all came from a woman under 30 who had been exposed to COVID-19. Both conserved end residues are part of each CDR3. D genes are given only for firm matches. Size values are once, few and many counts, or a class for expanded clones, and some rows have none.

d_call	v_call	j_call	clone_size	cdr3_nt	cdr3_aa
-	TRBV13	TRBJ1-4	-	TGTGCCAGCAGCGTCAGGGGTAATGAAAAACTGTTTTTT	CASSVRGNEKLFF
TRBD1	TRBV4-1	TRBJ2-2	-	TGCGCCAGCAGTTGGACAGGGGGAAATACCGGGGAGCTGTTTTTT	CASSWTGGNTGELFF
TRBD1	TRBV28	TRBJ1-6	-	TGTGCCAGCAGTCTCCCCCCGGGACAGGGATCGCCCCTCCACTTT	CASSLPPGQGSPLHF
TRBD2	TRBV7-6	TRBJ2-7	-	TGTGCCAGCAGCTTTGGACTAGCGGGAGAATCCTACGAGCAGTACTTC	CASSFGLAGESYEQYF
TRBD1	TRBV28	TRBJ1-2	-	TGTGCCAGCGACAGGGGGTTTGGCTATGGCTACACCTTC	CASDRGFGYGYTF
TRBD2	TRBV9	TRBJ2-3	-	TGTGCCAGCAGCGAACACCGACTAGCGGGTGTCACAGATACGCAGTATTTT	CASSEHRLAGVTDTQYF
-	TRBV12-3/TRBV12-4	TRBJ2-6	-	TGTGCCAGCAGCCGTTCTGGGGCCAACGTCCTGACTTTC	CASSRSGANVLTF
-	TRBV7-2	TRBJ2-1	-	TGTGCCAGCAGCCCCTCGTTCTTC	CASSPSFF
-	TRBV24-1	TRBJ1-5	once	TGTGCCACCAACGGACAGCCCGGGCAGCCCCAGCATTTT	CATNGQPGQPQHF
-	TRBV28	TRBJ2-3	-	TGTGCCAGCAGTGGTGTGTGGGAGCCCCCCACACAGAATACGCAGTATTTT	CASSGVWEPPTQNTQYF
TRBD1	TRBV27	TRBJ1-6	few	TGTGCCAGCAGGACAGTTAGACGATTGACAGGGGGCTCCTATAATTCACCCCTCCACTTT	CASRTVRRLTGGSYNSPLHF
-	TRBV30	TRBJ2-3	-	TGTGCCTATGACATAGTTGGCGATACGCAGTATTTT	CAYDIVGDTQYF
-	TRBV7-6	TRBJ2-7	-	TGTGCCAGCAGCCCAGCCCGATCAGGGTCCTACGAGCAGTACTTC	CASSPARSGSYEQYF
-	TRBV5-6	TRBJ2-7	-	TGTGCCAGCAGCTTGACAGGAACTTCCTCCTACGAGCAGTACTTC	CASSLTGTSSYEQYF
TRBD2	TRBV9	TRBJ2-1	-	TGTGCCAGCAGCCCCCGAGGACTAGCGGGATTATACAATGAGCAGTTCTTC	CASSPRGLAGLYNEQFF
TRBD2	TRBV3-1/TRBV3-2	TRBJ2-1	-	TGTGCCAGCAGCCAAGTGCGGGGGGGCGTCGATGAGCAGTTCTTC	CASSQVRGGVDEQFF
-	TRBV7-6	TRBJ1-6	-	TGTGCCAGCAGCTTACAGGGTTCACCCCTCCACTTT	CASSLQGSPLHF
TRBD1	TRBV2	TRBJ2-3	-	TGTGCCAGCAGCGAAGGCAGGGGGCCAGATACGCAGTATTTT	CASSEGRGPDTQYF
TRBD2	TRBV27	TRBJ2-7	-	TGTGCCAGCAGTCCCCCCACTAGCGGCTACGAGCAGTACTTC	CASSPPTSGYEQYF
-	TRBV15	TRBJ2-1	-	TGTGCCACCAGGACGCCGAGTAGCGTGAACAATGAGCAGTTCTTC	CATRTPSSVNNEQFF
-	TRBV2	TRBJ2-1	-	TGTGCCGGAGGGGACCCCAAGGGCAATGAGCAGTTCTTC	CAGGDPKGNEQFF
-	TRBV19	TRBJ1-3	-	TGTGCCAGTACCGATCTAGGGGGTATTGGAAACACCATATATTTT	CASTDLGGIGNTIYF
-	TRBV12-3/TRBV12-4	TRBJ1-6	-	TGTGCCAGCAGTCAAGGAGGTTCACCCCTCCACTTT	CASSQGGSPLHF
-	TRBV19	TRBJ2-5	-	TGTGCCAGTAGTATAGACCCGGAGGGGGCGTCGGAGACCCAGTACTTC	CASSIDPEGASETQYF
-	TRBV5-1	TRBJ2-6	-	TGCGCCAGCAGCTTGGTTGCGACGGGAAGCTCTGGGGCCAACGTCCTGACTTTC	CASSLVATGSSGANVLTF
TRBD2	TRBV29-1	TRBJ2-3	-	TGCAGCGTTGAAGATTTTGTAGCGGGAGTCGCGGATACGCAGTATTTT	CSVEDFVAGVADTQYF
-	TRBV4-3	TRBJ1-4	-	TGCGCCAGCAGCCCGGACATGGGTGAAAAACTGTTTTTT	CASSPDMGEKLFF
-	TRBV7-8	TRBJ2-5	-	TGTGCCAGCAGCTTAGAGGACAGTTGGCTTAGAGAGACCCAGTACTTC	CASSLEDSWLRETQYF
-	TRBV27	TRBJ1-2	-	TGTGCCAGCAGTTCGACAGCTAACTATGGCTACACCTTC	CASSSTANYGYTF
-	TRBV12-3/TRBV12-4	TRBJ1-1	few	TGTGCCAGCACCATACAGGTCGGGGGTGAAGCTTTCTTT	CASTIQVGGEAFF
TRBD1	TRBV6-5	TRBJ1-1	-	TGTGCCAGCCACCACCGGGGGACAGGGTACACTGAAGCTTTCTTT	CASHHRGTGYTEAFF
TRBD1	TRBV4-3	TRBJ1-4	-	TGCGCCAGCAGCCAAGGGGGACAGATTAATGAAAAACTGTTTTTT	CASSQGGQINEKLFF
TRBD2	TRBV6-5	TRBJ2-5	-	TGTGCCAGCAGTCTAGCGGGGTGGGAGACCCAGTACTTC	CASSLAGWETQYF
-	TRBV12-3/TRBV12-4	TRBJ2-1	-	TGTGCCAGCAGTTTTGGGGGGTTGACGCAGTTCTTC	CASSFGGLTQFF
TRBD1	TRBV29-1	TRBJ2-1	-	TGCAGCGTTGAACCTTCGGGACAGGGCTCCTACAATGAGCAGTTCTTC	CSVEPSGQGSYNEQFF
-	TRBV19	TRBJ1-1	once	TGTGCCAGTAGTAGTGGGGCCAGGGTCATGAACACTGAAGCTTTCTTT	CASSSGARVMNTEAFF
-	TRBV6-2/TRBV6-3	TRBJ2-3	-	TGTGCCAGCAGTTACGACAGGACCTCGCGAGATACGCAGTATTTT	CASSYDRTSRDTQYF
TRBD2	TRBV27	TRBJ2-3	-	TGTGCCAGCAGCCTCCGGGGGGATGGCACAGATACGCAGTATTTT	CASSLRGDGTDTQYF
-	TRBV5-1	TRBJ1-1	-	TGCGCCAGCAGCTTGTTCCCCAAAGGAGGCAACACTGAAGCTTTCTTT	CASSLFPKGGNTEAFF
-	TRBV28	TRBJ2-7	-	TGTGCCAGCAGTTTCGTTTACGAGCAGTACTTC	CASSFVYEQYF